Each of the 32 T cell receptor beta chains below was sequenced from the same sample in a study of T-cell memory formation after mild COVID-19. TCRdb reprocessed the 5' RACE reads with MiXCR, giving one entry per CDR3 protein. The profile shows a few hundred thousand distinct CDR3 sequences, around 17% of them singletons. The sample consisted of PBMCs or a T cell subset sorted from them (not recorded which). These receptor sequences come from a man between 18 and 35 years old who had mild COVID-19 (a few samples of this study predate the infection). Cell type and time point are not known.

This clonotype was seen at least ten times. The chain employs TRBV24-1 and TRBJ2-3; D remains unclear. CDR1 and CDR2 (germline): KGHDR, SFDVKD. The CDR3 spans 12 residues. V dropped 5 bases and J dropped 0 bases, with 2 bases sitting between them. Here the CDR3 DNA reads TGTGCCACCAGTGGGAGCACAGATACGCAGTATTTT. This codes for CATSGSTDTQYF.

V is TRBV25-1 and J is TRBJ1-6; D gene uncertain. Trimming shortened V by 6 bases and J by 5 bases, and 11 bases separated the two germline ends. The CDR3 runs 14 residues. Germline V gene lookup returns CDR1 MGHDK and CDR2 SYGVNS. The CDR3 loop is CASSPGPDNSPLHF. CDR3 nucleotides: TGTGCCAGCAGCCCGGGCCCGGATAATTCACCCCTCCACTTT.

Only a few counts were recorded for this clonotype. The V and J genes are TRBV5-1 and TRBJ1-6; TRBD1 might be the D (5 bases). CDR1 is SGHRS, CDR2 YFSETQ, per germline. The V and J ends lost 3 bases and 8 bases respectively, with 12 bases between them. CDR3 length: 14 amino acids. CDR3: CASSSGTADSPLHF. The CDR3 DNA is TGCGCCAGCAGCTCAGGGACCGCTGATTCACCCCTCCACTTT.

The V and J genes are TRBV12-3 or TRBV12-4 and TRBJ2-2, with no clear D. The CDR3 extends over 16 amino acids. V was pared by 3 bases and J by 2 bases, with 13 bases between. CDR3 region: CASSLVSGSNTGELFF. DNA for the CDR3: TGTGCCAGCAGTTTGGTTTCTGGCAGTAACACCGGGGAGCTGTTTTTT.

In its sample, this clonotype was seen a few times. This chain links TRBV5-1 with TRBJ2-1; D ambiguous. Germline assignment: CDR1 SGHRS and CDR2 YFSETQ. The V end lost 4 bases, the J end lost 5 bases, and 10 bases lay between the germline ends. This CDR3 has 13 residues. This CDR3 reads CASSQTQNNEQFF. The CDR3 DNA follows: TGCGCCAGCAGCCAGACACAAAACAATGAGCAGTTCTTC.

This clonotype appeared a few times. This CDR3 reads CASSQSPGGSTGELFF. In nucleotides, the CDR3 is TGCGCCAGCAGCCAATCGCCGGGGGGTAGCACCGGGGAGCTGTTTTTT. This chain joins TRBV4-1 and TRBJ2-2; 7 positions match TRBD2. In germline, CDR1 is MGHRA, CDR2 YSYEKL. There are 16 residues in the CDR3. Trimming removed 2 bases from V and 4 bases from J; junction bases left unmatched: 7.

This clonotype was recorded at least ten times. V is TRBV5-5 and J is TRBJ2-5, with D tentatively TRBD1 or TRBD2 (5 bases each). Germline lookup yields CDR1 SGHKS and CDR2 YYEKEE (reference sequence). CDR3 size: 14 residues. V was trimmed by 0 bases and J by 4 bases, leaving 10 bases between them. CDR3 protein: CASSLVGTIETQYF. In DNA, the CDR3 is TGTGCCAGCAGCTTGGTTGGGACCATAGAGACCCAGTACTTC.

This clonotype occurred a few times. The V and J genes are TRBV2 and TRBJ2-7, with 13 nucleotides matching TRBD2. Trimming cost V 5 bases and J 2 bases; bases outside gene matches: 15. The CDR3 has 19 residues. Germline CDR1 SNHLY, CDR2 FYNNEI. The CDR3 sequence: CASSFRLAGGLANAYEQYV. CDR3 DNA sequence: TGTGCCAGCAGTTTCAGACTAGCGGGGGGTCTTGCCAATGCCTACGAGCAGTACGTC.

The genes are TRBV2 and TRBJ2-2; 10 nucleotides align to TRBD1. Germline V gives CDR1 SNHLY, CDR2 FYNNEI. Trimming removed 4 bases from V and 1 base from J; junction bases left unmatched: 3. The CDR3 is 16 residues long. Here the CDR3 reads CASSGGQGKNTGELFF. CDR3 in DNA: TGTGCCAGCAGTGGGGGACAGGGGAAGAACACCGGGGAGCTGTTTTTT.

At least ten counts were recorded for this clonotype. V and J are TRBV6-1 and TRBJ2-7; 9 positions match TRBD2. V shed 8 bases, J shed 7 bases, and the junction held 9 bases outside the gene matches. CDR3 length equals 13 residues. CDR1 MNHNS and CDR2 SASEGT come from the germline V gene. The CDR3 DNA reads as TGTGCCAGCGGCGGGGGGGCTCCGGAGGAGCAGTACTTC. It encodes CASGGGAPEEQYF.

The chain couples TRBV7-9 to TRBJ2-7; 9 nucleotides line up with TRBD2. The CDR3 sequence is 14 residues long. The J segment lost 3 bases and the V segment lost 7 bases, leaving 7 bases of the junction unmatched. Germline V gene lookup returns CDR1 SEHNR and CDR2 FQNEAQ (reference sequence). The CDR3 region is CASTAGGIYYEQYF. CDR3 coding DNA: TGTGCCAGCACCGCGGGGGGGATTTACTACGAGCAGTACTTC.

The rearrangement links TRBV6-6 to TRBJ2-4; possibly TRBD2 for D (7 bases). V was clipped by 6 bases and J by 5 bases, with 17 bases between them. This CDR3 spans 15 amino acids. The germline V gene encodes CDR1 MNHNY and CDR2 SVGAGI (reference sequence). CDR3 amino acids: CASRPTGGIENIQYF. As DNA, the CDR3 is TGTGCCAGCAGGCCAACGGGGGGCATCGAAAACATTCAGTACTTC.

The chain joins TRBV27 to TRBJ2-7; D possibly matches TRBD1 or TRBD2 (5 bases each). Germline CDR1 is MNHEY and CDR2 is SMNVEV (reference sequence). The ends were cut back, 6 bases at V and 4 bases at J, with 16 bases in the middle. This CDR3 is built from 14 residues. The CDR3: CASSYSSWGYEQYF. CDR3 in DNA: TGTGCCAGCAGCTACTCTTCCTGGGGGTACGAGCAGTACTTC.

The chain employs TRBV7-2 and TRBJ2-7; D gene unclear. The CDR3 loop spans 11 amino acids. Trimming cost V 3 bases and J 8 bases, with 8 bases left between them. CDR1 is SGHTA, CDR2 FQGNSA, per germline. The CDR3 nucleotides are TGTGCCAGCAGCTTGGACGTCCAGCAGTACGTC. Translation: CASSLDVQQYV.

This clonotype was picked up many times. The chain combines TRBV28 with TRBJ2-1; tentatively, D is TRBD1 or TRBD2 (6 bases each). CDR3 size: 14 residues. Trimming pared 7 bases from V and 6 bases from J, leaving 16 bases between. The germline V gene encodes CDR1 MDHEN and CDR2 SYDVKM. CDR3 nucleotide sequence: TGTGCCAGCAACTACCCGGGGGCGGGCAATGAGCAGTTCTTC. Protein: CASNYPGAGNEQFF.

The CDR3 loop is CASSSRLDPYNEQFF. In DNA form, the CDR3 reads TGTGCCAGCAGCTCCCGACTAGATCCCTACAATGAGCAGTTCTTC. The chain couples TRBV7-2 to TRBJ2-1; weak D call: TRBD2 (6 bases). Germline V gene lookup returns CDR1 SGHTA and CDR2 FQGNSA. The germline V and J ends were trimmed by 4 bases and 2 bases, with 12 bases remaining between them. The CDR3 loop spans 15 amino acids. The whole variable domain, remainder taken from reference TRBV7-2 and TRBJ2-1, is GAGVSQSPSNKVTEKGKDVELRCDPISGHTALYWYRQSLGQGLEFLIYFQGNSAPDKSGLPSDRFSAERTGGSVSTLTIQRTQQEDSAVYLCASSSRLDPYNEQFFGPGTRLTVL.

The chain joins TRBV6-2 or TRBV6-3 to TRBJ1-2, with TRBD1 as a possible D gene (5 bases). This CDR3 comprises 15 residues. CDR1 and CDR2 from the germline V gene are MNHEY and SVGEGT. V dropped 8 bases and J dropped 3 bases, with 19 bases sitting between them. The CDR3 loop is CASGPRDPAYYGYTF. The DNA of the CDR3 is TGTGCCAGCGGCCCTCGGGACCCGGCTTACTATGGCTACACCTTC.

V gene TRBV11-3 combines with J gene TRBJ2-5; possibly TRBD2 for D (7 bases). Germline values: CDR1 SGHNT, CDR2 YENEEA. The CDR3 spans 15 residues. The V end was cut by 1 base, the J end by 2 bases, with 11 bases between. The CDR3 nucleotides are TGTGCCAGCAGCTTAGTGGGGGGGCCGCAAGAGACCCAGTACTTC. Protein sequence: CASSLVGGPQETQYF.

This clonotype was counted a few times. In nucleotides, the CDR3 is TGTGCCAGCAGCGGGAGGGTACCCTCCTACAATGAGCAGTTCTTC. Its protein is CASSGRVPSYNEQFF. The V and J genes are TRBV9 and TRBJ2-1; TRBD2 might be the D (6 bases). This CDR3 contains 15 residues. Germline CDR1 and CDR2: SGDLS and YYNGEE. Trimming took off 3 bases at V and 0 bases at J, with 10 bases between the two ends.

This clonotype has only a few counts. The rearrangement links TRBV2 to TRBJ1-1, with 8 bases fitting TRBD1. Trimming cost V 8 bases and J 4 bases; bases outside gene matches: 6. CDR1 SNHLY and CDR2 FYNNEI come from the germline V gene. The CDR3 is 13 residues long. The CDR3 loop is CASEQTGGTEAFF. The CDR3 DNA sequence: TGTGCCAGCGAACAAACAGGGGGCACTGAAGCTTTCTTT. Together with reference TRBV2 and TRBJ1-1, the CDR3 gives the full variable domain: EPEVTQTPSHQVTQMGQEVILRCVPISNHLYFYWYRQILGQKVEFLVSFYNNEISEKSEIFDDQFSVERPDGSNFTLKIRSTKLEDSAMYFCASEQTGGTEAFFGQGTRLTVV.

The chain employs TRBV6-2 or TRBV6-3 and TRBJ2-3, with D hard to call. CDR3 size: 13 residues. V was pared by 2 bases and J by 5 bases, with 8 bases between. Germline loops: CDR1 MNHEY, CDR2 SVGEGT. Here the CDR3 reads CASSYPTKDTQYF. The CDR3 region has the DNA TGTGCCAGCAGTTACCCCACTAAAGATACGCAGTATTTT.

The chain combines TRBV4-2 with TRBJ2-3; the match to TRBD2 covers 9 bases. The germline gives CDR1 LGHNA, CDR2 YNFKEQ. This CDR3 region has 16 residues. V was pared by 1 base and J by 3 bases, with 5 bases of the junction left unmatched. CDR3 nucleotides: TGTGCCAGCAGCCAAGCAGCGGGGGGTTTGACAGATACGCAGTATTTT. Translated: CASSQAAGGLTDTQYF.

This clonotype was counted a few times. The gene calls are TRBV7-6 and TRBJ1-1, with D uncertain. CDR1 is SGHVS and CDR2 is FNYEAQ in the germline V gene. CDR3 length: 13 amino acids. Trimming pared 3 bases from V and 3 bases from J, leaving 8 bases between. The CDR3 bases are TGTGCCAGCAGCTTGCGAAGGCACACTGAAGCTTTCTTT. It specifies CASSLRRHTEAFF.

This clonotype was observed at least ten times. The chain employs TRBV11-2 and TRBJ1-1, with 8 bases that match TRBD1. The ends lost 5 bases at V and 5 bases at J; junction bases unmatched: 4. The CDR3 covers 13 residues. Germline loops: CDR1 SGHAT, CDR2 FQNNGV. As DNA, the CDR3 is TGTGCCAGCAGCCAGGGGGCGGGAACTGAAGCTTTCTTT. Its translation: CASSQGAGTEAFF. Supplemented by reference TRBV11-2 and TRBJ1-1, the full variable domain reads EAGVAQSPRYKIIEKRQSVAFWCNPISGHATLYWYQQILGQGPKLLIQFQNNGVVDDSQLPKDRFSAERLKGVDSTLKIQPAKLEDSAVYLCASSQGAGTEAFFGQGTRLTVV.

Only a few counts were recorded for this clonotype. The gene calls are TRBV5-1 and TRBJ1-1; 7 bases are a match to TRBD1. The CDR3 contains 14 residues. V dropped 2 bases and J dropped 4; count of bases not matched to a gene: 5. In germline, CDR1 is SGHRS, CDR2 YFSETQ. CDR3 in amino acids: CASSFSGGITEAFF. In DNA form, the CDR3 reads TGCGCCAGCAGCTTTTCAGGGGGGATCACTGAAGCTTTCTTT.

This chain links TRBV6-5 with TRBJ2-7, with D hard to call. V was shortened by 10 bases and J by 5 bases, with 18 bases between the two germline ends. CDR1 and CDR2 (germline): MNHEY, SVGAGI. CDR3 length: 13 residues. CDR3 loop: CAINLDPHHEQYF. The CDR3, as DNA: TGTGCCATCAACCTGGACCCTCACCACGAGCAGTACTTC.

CDR3 sequence reads: CASSLNLIGSSPLHF. The CDR3 DNA reads as TGTGCCAGCAGTTTAAACCTCATCGGGAGTTCACCCCTCCACTTT. The chain employs TRBV27 and TRBJ1-6; no reliable D call. Germline V lookup: CDR1 MNHEY, CDR2 SMNVEV (reference sequence). V lost 2 bases to trimming and J lost 9 bases, with 14 bases between them. CDR3 size: 15 residues.

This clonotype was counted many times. CDR3 residues: CATSRDGTFTDTQYF. The CDR3 nucleotides are TGTGCCACCAGCAGAGACGGGACTTTCACAGATACGCAGTATTTT. This chain links TRBV15 with TRBJ2-3; D possibly corresponds to TRBD2 (6 bases). Trimming removed 0 bases at V and 2 bases at J, with 9 bases between. Germline loops: CDR1 LNHNV, CDR2 YYDKDF (reference sequence). This CDR3 has 15 residues.

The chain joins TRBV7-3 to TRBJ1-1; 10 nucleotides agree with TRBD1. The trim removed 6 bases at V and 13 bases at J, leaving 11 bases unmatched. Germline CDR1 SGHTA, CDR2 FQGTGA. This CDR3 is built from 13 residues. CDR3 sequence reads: CASSPPGQGTLFF. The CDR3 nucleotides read TGTGCCAGCAGTCCGCCGGGACAGGGGACTCTTTTCTTT.

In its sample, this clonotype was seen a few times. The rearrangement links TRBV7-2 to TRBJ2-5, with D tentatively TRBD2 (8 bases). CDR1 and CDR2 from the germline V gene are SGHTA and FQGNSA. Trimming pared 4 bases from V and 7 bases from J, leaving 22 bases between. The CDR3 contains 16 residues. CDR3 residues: CASSSGGGSGEGTQYF. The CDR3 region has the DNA TGTGCCAGCAGCTCGGGAGGGGGCAGCGGGGAAGGGACCCAGTACTTC.

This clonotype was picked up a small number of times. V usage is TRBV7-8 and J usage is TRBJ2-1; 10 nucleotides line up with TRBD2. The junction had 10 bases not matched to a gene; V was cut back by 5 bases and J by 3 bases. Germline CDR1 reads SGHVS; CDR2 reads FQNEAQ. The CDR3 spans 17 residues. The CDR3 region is CASSTFRASGSYNEQFF. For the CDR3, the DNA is TGTGCCAGCAGCACCTTCAGGGCTAGCGGGAGCTACAATGAGCAGTTCTTC.

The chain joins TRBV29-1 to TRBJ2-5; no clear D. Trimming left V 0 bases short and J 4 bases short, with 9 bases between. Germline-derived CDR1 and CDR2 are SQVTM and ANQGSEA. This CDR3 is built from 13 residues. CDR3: CSVEDGLRETQYF. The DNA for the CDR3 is TGCAGCGTTGAAGACGGGCTGCGAGAGACCCAGTACTTC. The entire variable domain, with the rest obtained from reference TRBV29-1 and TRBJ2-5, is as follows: SAVISQKPSRDICQRGTSLTIQCQVDSQVTMMFWYRQQPGQSLTLIATANQGSEATYESGFVIDKFPISRPNLTFSTLTVSNMSPEDSSIYLCSVEDGLRETQYFGPGTRLLVL.